Here is one T cell receptor beta chain with its context. Original analysis: Quantification of nucleated cells was approximated via reference gene primer amplification. Profiling relied on immunoSEQ multiplex PCR, and the TCRdb table lists in-frame clones only, not all of them. D and trimming come from the DNA, and the V and J calls and clone size come from that table. Here the sample spans approximately 330,000 clones, roughly 87% being singletons. The sample originates from a study of blood T cell repertoires in COVID-19. V lost 2 bases to trimming and J lost 1 base, with 12 bases between them. Germline lookup yields CDR1 SGHDT and CDR2 YYEEEE. This CDR3 comprises 16 residues.

The chain couples TRBV5-6 to TRBJ2-2; a weak D match, TRBD1 (6 bases). The receptor was derived from a man under 40 with COVID-19, enrolled during active disease. What was sequenced was peripheral blood. CDR3 in DNA: TGTGCCAGCAGCTTCTTAGACAGGATGAACACCGGGGAGCTGTTTTTT. Its protein product is CASSFLDRMNTGELFF.